The 10 T cell receptor beta chains below were found in one sample sequenced in a study of shared clonotypes between healthy human individuals. Produced via immunoSEQ multiplex PCR; TCRdb's table is partial and in-frame only. The top ten hold 0.6% to 0.7% of the sample, which has about 1.1 million clones, approximately 80% seen once. The material sequenced was memory CD4+ T cells from PBMCs. The sample's subset: CD45RA-negative fraction. These receptors all come from a man aged 18-30 years in good health. Some clones in this sample may be carry-over from other donors' samples.

This clone appeared a few times. The chain combines TRBV27 with TRBJ2-2, with D maybe TRBD2 (5 bases). With 6 bases removed from V and 3 bases from J, the gap between germline ends came to 17 bases. This CDR3 has 16 amino acids. From germline, CDR1 is MNHEY and CDR2 SMNVEV (reference sequence). The chain's CDR3 is CASRTRAGGDTGELFF. The CDR3 DNA is TGTGCCAGCAGAACAAGGGCGGGCGGTGACACCGGGGAGCTGTTTTTT.

V gene TRBV6-1 combines with J gene TRBJ2-5; 15 bases align to TRBD2. V gave up 0 bases and J gave up 5 bases; unmatched junction bases: 1. The V gene's germline CDR1 is MNHNS and CDR2 SASEGT. The CDR3 loop spans 16 amino acids. The CDR3 DNA reads as TGTGCCAGCAGTGAAGCAGGGACTAGCGGGAGGGAGACCCAGTACTTC. Its translation is CASSEAGTSGRETQYF.

This sequence joins TRBV6-1 and TRBJ1-3, with unresolved D. The germline V gene has CDR1 MNHNS and CDR2 SASEGT. The CDR3 spans 15 residues. V was cut by 2 bases and J by 0 bases, with 8 bases left in between. CDR3 sequence (DNA): TGTGCCAGCAGTGAACAGACTGGCTCTGGAAACACCATATATTTT. It is translated as CASSEQTGSGNTIYF.

A word on this clone: A much larger clonotype is one base distant, so this may be a read error. This sequence joins TRBV5-3 and TRBJ1-1, with TRBD1 matching over 7 bases. TRBV5-3 is identified as an open reading frame with a role that is uncertain. J lost 6 bases, V lost 4 bases, and 9 bases had no gene match. CDR3 length equals 14 residues. The CDR3 region is CARSTSDRVAEAFF. The CDR3 DNA follows: TGTGCCAGAAGCACCTCCGACAGGGTCGCTGAAGCTTTCTTT.

This chain connects TRBV29-1 to TRBJ2-3; TRBD1 is a possible D gene (6 bases). CDR3 length: 14 residues. Germline lookup yields CDR1 SQVTM and CDR2 ANQGSEA. Between the trimmed V and J ends, which lost 4 bases and 6 bases, there was a span of 17 bases. CDR3 sequence: CSVAPGTRSDTQYF. As DNA, the CDR3 is TGCAGCGTTGCCCCCGGGACACGGAGTGATACGCAGTATTTT.

This clone has more than one count but fewer than ten. The chain carries TRBV9 and TRBJ1-2; D gene uncertain. Trimming shortened V by 0 bases and J by 4 bases, and 22 bases separated the two germline ends. The CDR3 is made up of 18 amino acids. The V gene's germline CDR1 is SGDLS and CDR2 YYNGEE. The CDR3 here is CASSVGGVGSSLGYGYTF. Written as DNA, the CDR3 is TGTGCCAGCAGCGTAGGTGGGGTAGGATCCTCGCTAGGCTATGGCTACACCTTC. The entire variable domain, with the rest obtained from reference TRBV9 and TRBJ1-2, is as follows: DSGVTQTPKHLITATGQRVTLRCSPRSGDLSVYWYQQSLDQGLQFLIQYYNGEERAKGNILERFSAQQFPDLHSELNLSSLELGDSALYFCASSVGGVGSSLGYGYTFGSGTRLTVV.

The chain is built from TRBV6-5 and TRBJ1-1; no reliable D call. This CDR3 region has 15 residues. Germline CDR1 and CDR2: MNHEY and SVGAGI. V was pared by 6 bases and J by 1 base, with 15 bases between. In nucleotides, the CDR3 is TGTGCCAGCAGCCCCTTGAGACGGGGGAACACTGAAGCTTTCTTT. Translated: CASSPLRRGNTEAFF.

The chain employs TRBV5-1 and TRBJ1-2; unclear D gene. The germline gives CDR1 SGHRS, CDR2 YFSETQ. V lost 0 bases, J lost 2 bases, and 8 bases lay in between. This CDR3 spans 14 amino acids. CDR3 loop: CASSLGDKNYGYTF. The CDR3 bases are TGCGCCAGCAGCTTGGGTGACAAGAACTATGGCTACACCTTC.

This clone was observed a few times. This chain connects TRBV10-1 to TRBJ2-3, with 10 bases aligning to TRBD2. V gave up 1 base and J gave up 6 bases; unmatched junction bases: 10. The length of the CDR3 is 17 residues. Germline lookup yields CDR1 WNHNN and CDR2 SYGVQD (reference sequence). The CDR3 protein is CASSELTSGSSRDTQYF. The CDR3 coding sequence is TGCGCCAGCAGTGAGTTGACTAGCGGGTCCAGCCGGGATACGCAGTATTTT.

J is TRBJ1-1 and V is TRBV16; D might be TRBD1 (5 bases). The germline V gene encodes CDR1 KGHSY and CDR2 FQNENV. The CDR3 is 12 amino acids. V gave up 4 bases and J gave up 9 bases, with 12 bases separating them. CDR3 coding DNA: TGTGCCAGCAGCCCGGGACCGCGAAAAGCTTTCTTT. This translates into CASSPGPRKAFF.